Below, 9 T cell receptor beta chains from the same sample are listed, as sequenced in a study of OX40 agonist ivuxolimab in advanced cancers. The method was immunoSEQ multiplex PCR; TCRdb's version includes in-frame clones alone and lacks a portion of them. The sample contains approximately 16,000 clones, about 80% of which appear only once. The sample was CD4+ or CD8+ T cells sorted from blood, taken in a trial of the OX40 agonist ivuxolimab. The receptors were sampled from an adult with an advanced solid tumor such as melanoma, head and neck, liver or kidney cancer.

The rearrangement links TRBV5-1 to TRBJ2-7; a weak D match, TRBD2 (5 bases). Germline CDR1 and CDR2: SGHRS and YFSETQ. The CDR3 covers 12 residues. Trimming left V 3 bases short and J 2 bases short, with 6 bases between. The CDR3 region is CASSSGTYEQYF. CDR3 coding DNA: TGCGCCAGCAGCTCCGGGACCTACGAGCAGTACTTC.

The chain links TRBV5-6 to TRBJ1-3; D uncertain. V was pared by 5 bases and J by 0 bases, with 15 bases between. CDR1 SGHDT and CDR2 YYEEEE come from the germline V gene. This CDR3 region has 16 residues. CDR3 in amino acids: CASSWAQHFSGNTIYF. The CDR3 DNA follows: TGTGCCAGCAGTTGGGCACAGCACTTCTCTGGAAACACCATATATTTT.

This clone was found a few times. The rearrangement uses TRBV11-3 and TRBJ1-1; D not certain. Looked up from germline, CDR1 is SGHNT and CDR2 is YENEEA. The CDR3 covers 13 residues. The germline V and J ends were trimmed by 7 bases and 2 bases, with 11 bases remaining between them. The CDR3 region is CASILRGNTEAFF. CDR3 DNA sequence: TGTGCCAGCATTCTCCGGGGAAACACTGAAGCTTTCTTT.

The rearrangement uses TRBV11-2 and TRBJ2-7, with TRBD2 identical over 7 bases. The CDR3 runs 11 residues. The V segment lost 6 bases and the J segment 9 bases; nucleotides outside the gene matches: 5. Germline CDR1 and CDR2: SGHAT and FQNNGV. The CDR3 nucleotides read TGTGCCAGCAGTTCGGCGGGGGTGCAGTACTTC. As protein: CASSSAGVQYF.

V gene TRBV18 combines with J gene TRBJ1-1; weak D call: TRBD1 (5 bases). Germline CDR1 and CDR2: KGHSH and LQKENI. V lost 2 bases and J 5 bases, leaving 6 bases between the germline ends. The CDR3 runs 12 residues. In nucleotides, the CDR3 is TGTGCCAGCTCACCAGAGGGGACTGAAGCTTTCTTT. The encoded protein is CASSPEGTEAFF.

This sequence joins TRBV18 and TRBJ2-7; D gene uncertain. CDR1 is KGHSH and CDR2 is LQKENI in the germline V gene. The CDR3 is 13 residues long. V lost 1 base and J 3 bases, leaving 7 bases between the germline ends. The CDR3 here is CASSPLAIYEQYF. The CDR3 nucleotides are TGTGCCAGCTCACCACTGGCAATCTACGAGCAGTACTTC.

This clone appeared once. V usage is TRBV6-5 and J usage is TRBJ1-1; D may be TRBD1 (6 bases). The CDR3 is made up of 14 amino acids. The germline gives CDR1 MNHEY, CDR2 SVGAGI. V was shortened by 6 bases and J by 6 bases, with 17 bases between the two germline ends. The CDR3: CASSVIQGSSEAFF. CDR3 DNA sequence: TGTGCCAGCAGCGTGATACAGGGAAGTTCTGAAGCTTTCTTT.

This clone came up once. This chain links TRBV4-2 with TRBJ1-1; 7 bases are a match to TRBD1. Germline CDR1 and CDR2: LGHNA and YNFKEQ. Trimming removed 4 bases from V and 1 base from J; junction bases left unmatched: 3. The CDR3 has 14 amino acids. CDR3: CASSPGTANTEAFF. The CDR3 bases are TGTGCCAGCAGCCCAGGGACAGCGAACACTGAAGCTTTCTTT.

The V gene is TRBV4-1, the J gene TRBJ2-3, with a weak D call TRBD2 (5 bases). V was shortened by 3 bases and J by 11 bases, with 9 bases between the two germline ends. This CDR3 contains 11 residues. Germline CDR1 MGHRA, CDR2 YSYEKL. CDR3 nucleotides: TGCGCCAGCAGCCATAACCGGGAGCAGTATTTT. Protein sequence: CASSHNREQYF.